Given below is one T cell receptor beta chain in context. Primers: 60 Vbeta forward and 13 Jbeta reverse. Produced via immunoSEQ multiplex PCR; TCRdb's table is partial and in-frame only. Among 100,000 to 150,000 clones listed, approximately 82% were seen once. The data belong to a study of cytomegalovirus exposure and HLA in healthy donors. The origin of this receptor is a man between 50 and 59 years old in good health and CMV-seronegative. Input material: PBMCs.

CDR3 in DNA: TGTGCCTGCCACGGACTAGCGGGCACTACGGAGCAGTACTTC. Its protein is CACHGLAGTTEQYF. V usage is TRBV6-6 and J usage is TRBJ2-7, with 11 bases aligning to TRBD2. Looked up from germline, CDR1 is MNHNY and CDR2 is SVGAGI (reference sequence). V lost 11 bases, J lost 7 bases, and 13 bases stayed unmatched. The CDR3 sequence is 14 residues long.